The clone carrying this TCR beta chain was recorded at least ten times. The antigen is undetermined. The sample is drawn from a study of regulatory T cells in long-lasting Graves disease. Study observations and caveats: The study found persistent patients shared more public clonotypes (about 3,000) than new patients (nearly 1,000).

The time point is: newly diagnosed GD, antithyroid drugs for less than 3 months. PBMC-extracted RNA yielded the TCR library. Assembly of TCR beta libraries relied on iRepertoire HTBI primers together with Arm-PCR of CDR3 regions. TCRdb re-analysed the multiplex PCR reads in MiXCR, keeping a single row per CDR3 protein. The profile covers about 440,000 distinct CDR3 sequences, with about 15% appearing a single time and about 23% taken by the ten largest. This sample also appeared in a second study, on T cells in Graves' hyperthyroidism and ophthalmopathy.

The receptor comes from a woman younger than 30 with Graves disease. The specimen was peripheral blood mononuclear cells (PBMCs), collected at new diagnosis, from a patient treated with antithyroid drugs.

The CDR3 sequence: CATSDLRAGLGYNEQFF. CDR3 in DNA: TGTGCCACCAGTGATTTGCGGGCAGGGCTAGGCTACAATGAGCAGTTCTTC. The rearrangement links TRBV24-1 to TRBJ2-1, with D possibly matching TRBD1 (5 bases). The germline V gene encodes CDR1 KGHDR and CDR2 SFDVKD. Trimming cost V 0 bases and J 3 bases, with 14 bases left between them. The CDR3 has 17 amino acids.